Listed below are T cell receptor beta chains from one sample, sequenced in a study of blood T cell repertoires in COVID-19. The table came from immunoSEQ multiplex PCR; TCRdb's copy has only in-frame clones and leaves some out. The repertoire includes 350,000 to 400,000 clones, around 90% of them detected once, and about 6.5% sits in the top ten. Source material: peripheral blood. The receptors were gathered from a man between 18 and 35 years old with active or convalescent COVID-19. Each CDR3 is given with its conserved first and last residue. Each record gives: clone size, V gene, J gene, D gene, CDR3 protein, CDR3 DNA. D genes are given only for firm matches. The listing skips clone size in some rows; elsewhere it reads once, few, many or a size class.

>few|TRBV19|TRBJ2-5|NA
CATAAGRGETQYF
TGTGCCACCGCGGCAGGCCGGGGAGAGACCCAGTACTTC
>NA|TRBV6-4|TRBJ2-2|TRBD2
CASSDSGGPRAGELFF
TGTGCCAGCAGTGACTCGGGAGGGCCGAGGGCCGGGGAGCTGTTTTTT
>NA|TRBV5-1|TRBJ2-2|TRBD2
CASSSGLAGSTGELFF
TGCGCCAGCAGCTCGGGACTAGCGGGGAGCACCGGGGAGCTGTTTTTT
>once|TRBV24-1|TRBJ1-2|NA
CATSDYSNYGYTF
TGTGCCACCAGTGATTACAGTAACTATGGCTACACCTTC
>once|TRBV7-2|TRBJ1-6|NA
CASSLSRDLNSPLHF
TGTGCCAGCAGCTTGTCCAGGGATCTTAATTCACCCCTCCACTTT
>NA|TRBV28|TRBJ1-3|NA
CASRAYQGFGNTIYF
TGTGCCAGCAGGGCATATCAGGGATTTGGAAACACCATATATTTT
>NA|TRBV9|TRBJ1-2|NA
CASTRDIPSGGYTF
TGTGCCAGCACCCGGGACATCCCCTCGGGTGGCTACACCTTC
>few|TRBV14|TRBJ1-6|NA
CASSQDLVRSPLHF
TGTGCCAGCAGCCAAGATTTGGTGCGTTCACCCCTCCACTTT
>NA|TRBV9|TRBJ2-3|TRBD2
CASSPRSGGSTDTQYF
TGTGCCAGCAGCCCCCGTAGCGGGGGGAGCACAGATACGCAGTATTTT
>NA|TRBV27|TRBJ1-4|NA
CASSRGWVNEKLFF
TGTGCCAGCAGCAGAGGGTGGGTGAATGAAAAACTGTTTTTT
>NA|TRBV5-8|TRBJ1-5|TRBD1
CASGQISNQPQHF
TGTGCCTCGGGACAGATTAGCAATCAGCCCCAGCATTTT
>NA|TRBV7-3|TRBJ2-2|NA
CASSLVGNTGELFF
TGTGCCAGCAGCTTAGTCGGGAACACCGGGGAGCTGTTTTTT
>NA|TRBV7-2|TRBJ2-1|TRBD2
CASSGRLAGGRNEQFF
TGTGCCAGCAGCGGGCGACTAGCGGGGGGCCGCAATGAGCAGTTCTTC
>NA|TRBV18|TRBJ2-7|TRBD1
CASSPRQGTVGEQYF
TGTGCCAGCTCACCCCGACAGGGAACCGTCGGAGAGCAGTACTTC
>once|TRBV6-2/TRBV6-3|TRBJ2-5|TRBD2
CASSYYLAGGPETQYF
TGTGCCAGCAGTTACTATCTAGCGGGAGGACCCGAGACCCAGTACTTC
>once|TRBV13|TRBJ2-5|NA
CASSDWTIQETQYF
TGTGCCAGCAGCGACTGGACTATACAAGAGACCCAGTACTTC
>NA|TRBV27|TRBJ2-1|NA
CASSFIGGAGNEQFF
TGTGCCAGCAGTTTTATAGGGGGGGCCGGGAATGAGCAGTTCTTC
>NA|TRBV5-4|TRBJ1-1|TRBD1
CASKRAGGINTEAFF
TGTGCCAGCAAAAGGGCAGGGGGCATTAACACTGAAGCTTTCTTT
>NA|TRBV6-1|TRBJ2-7|TRBD1
CASSLPGTGDYEQYF
TGTGCCAGCAGTCTCCCCGGGACAGGGGACTACGAGCAGTACTTC
>NA|TRBV11-2|TRBJ1-1|NA
CASSLGRKNTEAFF
TGTGCCAGCAGCTTAGGGCGGAAGAACACTGAAGCTTTCTTT
>NA|TRBV5-4|TRBJ1-6|TRBD1
CASSSQTGRNSPLHF
TGTGCCAGCAGCTCACAGACAGGGAGGAATTCACCCCTCCACTTT
>once|TRBV2|TRBJ2-5|NA
CASIKSGVQETQYF
TGTGCCAGCATAAAGTCGGGAGTCCAAGAGACCCAGTACTTC